Presented here are 10 T cell receptor beta chains from one specimen sequenced in a study of blood T cell repertoires in COVID-19. Produced via immunoSEQ multiplex PCR; TCRdb's table is partial and in-frame only. The sample includes about 110,000 clones, 85% seen only once; the top ten take around 2.2%. The specimen sequenced was peripheral blood. These receptors all stem from a human donor in a cohort sampled during active COVID-19.

The V and J genes are TRBV7-2 and TRBJ2-7; 7 bases map to TRBD1. CDR1 is SGHTA and CDR2 is FQGNSA in the germline V gene. This CDR3 comprises 15 residues. V gave up 4 bases and J gave up 0 bases; unmatched junction bases: 6. CDR3 amino acids: CASSSRQGNSYEQYF. The CDR3 DNA follows: TGTGCCAGCAGCTCAAGACAGGGAAACTCCTACGAGCAGTACTTC.

The chain recombines TRBV10-3 with TRBJ2-7, with 7 bases lining up with TRBD2. The germline V gene encodes CDR1 ENHRY and CDR2 SYGVKD. CDR3 size: 14 residues. Trimming at V came to 2 bases and at J to 2 bases, leaving 3 bases not matched to a gene. In DNA form, the CDR3 reads TGTGCCATCAGTGAGGGAGGGAGGGCCTACGAGCAGTACTTC. It yields the protein CAISEGGRAYEQYF.

This clone was counted only a few times. The identical CDR3 is also encoded by other nucleotide sequences in the sample. This chain links TRBV6-5 with TRBJ1-5; D may be TRBD1 (6 bases). The CDR3 is 15 residues long. With 0 bases removed from V and 6 bases from J, the gap between germline ends came to 12 bases. Germline CDR1 MNHEY, CDR2 SVGAGI. The CDR3 loop is CASSYSGGAGQPQHF. Here the CDR3 DNA reads TGTGCCAGCAGTTACTCGGGGGGGGCGGGTCAGCCCCAGCATTTT.

This chain joins TRBV2 and TRBJ2-5; TRBD1 matches at 8 bases. V lost 8 bases, J lost 4 bases, and 9 bases stayed unmatched. This CDR3 has 14 residues. Germline CDR1 SNHLY, CDR2 FYNNEI. This chain's CDR3 is CASQGQVSVETQYF. The CDR3 bases are TGTGCCAGCCAGGGACAGGTCTCCGTAGAGACCCAGTACTTC.

The rearrangement uses TRBV6-2 or TRBV6-3 and TRBJ1-1, with a tentative D call TRBD1 (5 bases). Per germline, CDR1 MNHEY and CDR2 SVGEGT. With 2 bases removed from V and 0 bases from J, the gap between germline ends came to 7 bases. The CDR3 consists of 14 residues. CDR3 residues: CASSYGAVNTEAFF. The CDR3 DNA reads as TGTGCCAGCAGTTACGGGGCAGTGAACACTGAAGCTTTCTTT.

The chain links TRBV20-1 to TRBJ1-2; the match to TRBD1 covers 7 bases. V shed 3 bases, J shed 7 bases, and the junction held 14 bases outside the gene matches. The CDR3 loop spans 15 amino acids. The germline V gene encodes CDR1 DFQATT and CDR2 SNEGSKA (reference sequence). CDR3 sequence reads: CSASDPNKGALGYTF. CDR3 sequence (DNA): TGCAGTGCTAGTGATCCAAATAAGGGGGCGCTTGGCTACACCTTC.

The chain links TRBV5-6 to TRBJ1-2; D remains unclear. CDR3 length: 13 residues. Germline values: CDR1 SGHDT, CDR2 YYEEEE. The V end was cut by 5 bases, the J end by 0 bases, with 8 bases between. The CDR3 nucleotides read TGTGCCAGCAGTCCCCAAACTAACTATGGCTACACCTTC. As protein: CASSPQTNYGYTF. The variable domain in full, with the rest retrieved from reference TRBV5-6 and TRBJ1-2, is DAGVTQSPTHLIKTRGQQVTLRCSPKSGHDTVSWYQQALGQGPQFIFQYYEEEERQRGNFPDRFSGHQFPNYSSELNVNALLLGDSALYLCASSPQTNYGYTFGSGTRLTVV.

The genes are TRBV4-1 and TRBJ2-7; 10 nucleotides line up with TRBD2. Germline V lookup: CDR1 MGHRA, CDR2 YSYEKL. The length of the CDR3 is 15 residues. V shed 2 bases and J 4 bases; nucleotides not matched to a gene: 5. The CDR3 sequence: CASSQPLAGRYEQYF. CDR3 nucleotide sequence: TGCGCCAGCAGCCAACCACTAGCGGGACGGTACGAGCAGTACTTC.

The chain is built from TRBV28 and TRBJ2-5, with a possible D match to TRBD1 (6 bases). There are 13 residues in the CDR3. Germline V gene data show CDR1 as MDHEN and CDR2 as SYDVKM. V was cut by 7 bases and J by 6 bases, with 15 bases left in between. CDR3 loop: CASTDSGAKTQYF. The CDR3 nucleotides are TGTGCCAGCACCGACTCAGGGGCAAAGACCCAGTACTTC.

For this clone: The sample has other DNA sequences that encode this CDR3 too. The chain is built from TRBV5-6 and TRBJ1-1; no reliable D call. Trimming shortened V by 0 bases and J by 2 bases, and 5 bases separated the two germline ends. Germline CDR1 and CDR2: SGHDT and YYEEEE. This CDR3 has 13 amino acids. The DNA of the CDR3 is TGTGCCAGCAGCTTGGGCGGAAACACTGAAGCTTTCTTT. Its translation is CASSLGGNTEAFF.